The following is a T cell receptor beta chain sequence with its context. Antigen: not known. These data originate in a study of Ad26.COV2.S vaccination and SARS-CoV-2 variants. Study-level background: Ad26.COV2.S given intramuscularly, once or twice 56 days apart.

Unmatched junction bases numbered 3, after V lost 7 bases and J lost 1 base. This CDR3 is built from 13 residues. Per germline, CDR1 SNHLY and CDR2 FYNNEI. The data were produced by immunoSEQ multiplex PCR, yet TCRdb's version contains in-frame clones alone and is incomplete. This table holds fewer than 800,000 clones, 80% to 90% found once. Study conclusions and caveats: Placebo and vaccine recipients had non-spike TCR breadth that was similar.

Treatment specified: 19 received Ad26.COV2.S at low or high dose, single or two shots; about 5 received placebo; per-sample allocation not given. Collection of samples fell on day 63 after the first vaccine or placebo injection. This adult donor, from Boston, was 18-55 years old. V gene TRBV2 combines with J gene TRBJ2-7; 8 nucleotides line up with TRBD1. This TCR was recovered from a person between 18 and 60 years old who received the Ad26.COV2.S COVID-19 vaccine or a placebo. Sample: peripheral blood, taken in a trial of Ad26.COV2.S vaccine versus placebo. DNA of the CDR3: TGTGCCAGCAAGGACAGGGATTCCTACGAGCAGTACTTC. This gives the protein CASKDRDSYEQYF.